These 22 T cell receptor beta chains originate from one sample sequenced in a study of blood T cell repertoires in COVID-19. Clones were sequenced by immunoSEQ multiplex PCR, and TCRdb holds only the in-frame ones, with some missing. The sample shows around 200,000 clones, about 88% of them seen only once. Sequencing was performed on peripheral blood. These receptors all stem from an elderly woman with acute or convalescent COVID-19.

The rearrangement uses TRBV5-1 and TRBJ1-6; TRBD1 agrees at 8 bases. The V and J ends lost 0 bases and 9 bases, in that order; junction bases with no gene match: 14. CDR3 length equals 18 residues. The germline CDR1 and CDR2 sequences are SGHRS and YFSETQ. The CDR3 DNA reads as TGCGCCAGCAGCTTGGGGGTAAGGACCGGGACAGGAACTTCACCCCTCCACTTT. Protein: CASSLGVRTGTGTSPLHF.

The chain has TRBV7-2 and TRBJ2-7, with D unresolved. This CDR3 region has 17 residues. The V end was cut by 0 bases, the J end by 0 bases, with 15 bases between. Germline V gene data show CDR1 as SGHTA and CDR2 as FQGNSA. The CDR3 nucleotides are TGTGCCAGCAGCTTAGCGTTGGGCTTTCATTCCTCCTACGAGCAGTACTTC. Its translation: CASSLALGFHSSYEQYF.

The J gene is TRBJ1-2, the V gene TRBV5-6, with D perhaps TRBD1 (6 bases). The V gene's germline CDR1 is SGHDT and CDR2 YYEEEE. The CDR3 is 15 residues long. Trimming left V 4 bases short and J 2 bases short, with 15 bases between. In nucleotides, the CDR3 is TGTGCCAGCAGCGCTAGACAGGTCCTAAACTATGGCTACACCTTC. Translating it yields CASSARQVLNYGYTF.

The genes are TRBV7-6 and TRBJ1-5; TRBD1 matches 10 bases. Looked up from germline, CDR1 is SGHVS and CDR2 is FNYEAQ. V gave up 4 bases and J gave up 4 bases; unmatched junction bases: 4. The CDR3 length is 15 residues. The CDR3 DNA reads as TGTGCCAGCAGCTCTGGGACAGGGGTTAATCAGCCCCAGCATTTT. This codes for CASSSGTGVNQPQHF.

V and J are TRBV24-1 and TRBJ2-3; 8 nucleotides match TRBD1. Germline CDR1 KGHDR, CDR2 SFDVKD. This CDR3 contains 16 residues. The J segment lost 7 bases and the V segment lost 3 bases, leaving 11 bases of the junction unmatched. CDR3 sequence reads: CATSDPPDRERYTQYF. CDR3 in DNA: TGTGCCACCAGTGATCCCCCGGACAGGGAGAGATATACGCAGTATTTT.

The rearrangement uses TRBV30 and TRBJ1-1, with D unclear. CDR1 is GTSNPN, CDR2 SVGIG, per germline (reference sequence). The V and J ends lost 8 bases and 5 bases respectively, with 15 bases between them. The CDR3 length is 12 residues. CDR3 residues: CATSVTGTEAFF. CDR3 sequence (DNA): TGTGCCACTTCGGTGACGGGGACTGAAGCTTTCTTT.

The chain combines TRBV9 with TRBJ2-7; TRBD2 is a possible D gene (8 bases). From germline, CDR1 is SGDLS and CDR2 YYNGEE. This CDR3 region has 15 residues. Trimming stripped 4 bases from V and 12 bases from J, with 26 bases between. CDR3 nucleotides: TGTGCCAGCAGCTATACCGTAGGGACAGCGGGAGCTCTGTACTTC. It is translated as CASSYTVGTAGALYF. Full variable domain (remainder filled in from reference TRBV9 and TRBJ2-7): DSGVTQTPKHLITATGQRVTLRCSPRSGDLSVYWYQQSLDQGLQFLIQYYNGEERAKGNILERFSAQQFPDLHSELNLSSLELGDSALYFCASSYTVGTAGALYFGPGTRLTVT.

This chain joins TRBV5-1 and TRBJ2-3; TRBD1 agrees at 7 bases. The trim removed 0 bases at V and 4 bases at J, leaving 8 bases unmatched. Germline CDR1 and CDR2: SGHRS and YFSETQ. CDR3 length: 16 amino acids. In DNA, the CDR3 is TGCGCCAGCAGCTTGGAGGGACAGATGGGGCCAGATACGCAGTATTTT. Protein: CASSLEGQMGPDTQYF.

The chain couples TRBV6-6 to TRBJ2-1; 8 positions match TRBD2. Germline CDR1 is MNHNY and CDR2 is SVGAGI (reference sequence). The V gene end was trimmed by 6 bases and the J gene end by 9 bases; junction bases not matched to a gene: 13. This CDR3 contains 15 residues. CDR3 nucleotides: TGTGCCAGCAGGCTCACTAGCGGTGGGCGTAGTGAGCAGTTCTTC. Translation: CASRLTSGGRSEQFF.

The chain employs TRBV9 and TRBJ1-6, with TRBD1 identical over 8 bases. CDR3 length: 15 residues. Germline V gene data show CDR1 as SGDLS and CDR2 as YYNGEE. The V and J ends lost 0 bases and 9 bases, in that order; junction bases with no gene match: 5. The CDR3 DNA follows: TGTGCCAGCAGCGTAGGACAGGGGATAAGTTCACCCCTCCACTTT. Residues: CASSVGQGISSPLHF.

The V call is TRBV19, the J call TRBJ1-5; tentatively, D is TRBD1 (6 bases). Trimming shortened V by 5 bases and J by 0 bases, and 20 bases separated the two germline ends. The CDR3 is 18 amino acids. Germline assignment: CDR1 LNHDA and CDR2 SQIVND (reference sequence). CDR3 in amino acids: CASSVLPGHLYSNQPQHF. CDR3 nucleotide sequence: TGTGCCAGTAGTGTCCTACCGGGACACCTTTATAGCAATCAGCCCCAGCATTTT. Full variable domain (missing parts from reference TRBV19 and TRBJ1-5): DGGITQSPKYLFRKEGQNVTLSCEQNLNHDAMYWYRQDPGQGLRLIYYSQIVNDFQKGDIAEGYSVSREKKESFPLTVTSAQKNPTAFYLCASSVLPGHLYSNQPQHFGDGTRLSIL.

The chain has TRBV19 and TRBJ2-3; a possible D gene is TRBD2 (6 bases). V lost 3 bases, J lost 4 bases, and 11 bases lay in between. The CDR3 spans 14 residues. Germline CDR1 and CDR2: LNHDA and SQIVND (reference sequence). This chain's CDR3 is CASSIPGDADTQYF. The CDR3 DNA follows: TGTGCCAGTAGTATTCCGGGGGACGCAGATACGCAGTATTTT.

J is TRBJ2-2 and V is TRBV2; TRBD1 might be the D (6 bases). Trimming took off 6 bases at V and 1 base at J, with 12 bases between the two ends. The CDR3 is 15 amino acids. Germline CDR1 and CDR2: SNHLY and FYNNEI. The CDR3 loop is CASRATGQNTGELFF. The CDR3 coding sequence is TGTGCCAGCAGAGCTACGGGACAGAACACCGGGGAGCTGTTTTTT. The entire variable domain, with the rest obtained from reference TRBV2 and TRBJ2-2, is as follows: EPEVTQTPSHQVTQMGQEVILRCVPISNHLYFYWYRQILGQKVEFLVSFYNNEISEKSEIFDDQFSVERPDGSNFTLKIRSTKLEDSAMYFCASRATGQNTGELFFGEGSRLTVL.

The V call is TRBV4-3, the J call TRBJ2-2, with D possibly being TRBD1 (6 bases). Between the trimmed V and J ends, which lost 7 bases and 5 bases, there was a span of 20 bases. In germline, CDR1 is LGHNA, CDR2 YSLEER. This CDR3 contains 16 residues. CDR3 loop: CASTSSGQRRTGELFF. The CDR3 bases are TGCGCCAGCACCTCATCCGGACAGCGGAGGACCGGGGAGCTGTTTTTT.

Details on this clone: One junction end does not reproduce the germline sequence, and a read error may be involved. The chain links TRBV7-7 to TRBJ2-5; D remains unclear. Germline V gives CDR1 SSHAT, CDR2 FNYEAQ (reference sequence). CDR3 length: 13 amino acids. This CDR3 reads CASSFTGDETQYF. CDR3 coding DNA: TGTGCTAGCAGCTTTACTGGAGATGAGACCCAGTACTTC.

This clone appeared once. This rearrangement joins TRBV27 to TRBJ2-3; D is uncertain. Germline loops: CDR1 MNHEY, CDR2 SMNVEV (reference sequence). The CDR3 has 11 residues. Trimming removed 5 bases from V and 5 bases from J, with 5 bases in between. CDR3 amino acids: CASSRGDTQYF. The DNA of the CDR3 is TGTGCCAGCAGTCGCGGAGATACGCAGTATTTT.

There are a few counts of this clone. The gene calls are TRBV5-1 and TRBJ1-2, with D tentatively TRBD1 (6 bases). CDR1 is SGHRS, CDR2 YFSETQ, per germline. Trimming stripped 6 bases from V and 4 bases from J, with 19 bases between. The CDR3 has 15 residues. The CDR3 reads CASTIATGSGYGYTF. The CDR3 DNA reads as TGCGCCAGCACCATCGCGACAGGTTCCGGCTATGGCTACACCTTC.

This chain links TRBV18 with TRBJ2-5; D is uncertain. Looked up from germline, CDR1 is KGHSH and CDR2 is LQKENI. The CDR3 extends over 13 amino acids. The V end lost 3 bases, the J end lost 1 base, and 6 bases lay between the germline ends. CDR3 amino acids: CASSPSGQETQYF. DNA of the CDR3: TGTGCCAGCTCACCCTCGGGCCAAGAGACCCAGTACTTC.

CDR3 nucleotide sequence: TGTGCCAGCGCTCTGCGGGGGGGCTGGAGCACTGAAGCTTTCTTT. Translated: CASALRGGWSTEAFF. V is TRBV18 and J is TRBJ1-1, with a weak D call TRBD1 (6 bases). In germline, CDR1 is KGHSH, CDR2 LQKENI. Trimming cost V 8 bases and J 4 bases, with 20 bases left between them. CDR3 length: 15 amino acids.

The chain uses TRBV7-2 and TRBJ2-3; 11 positions match TRBD2. V dropped 2 bases and J dropped 2; count of bases not matched to a gene: 9. Germline loops: CDR1 SGHTA, CDR2 FQGNSA. The CDR3 is 18 residues long. For the CDR3, the DNA is TGTGCCAGCAGCTTACCTTGGCTAGCGGGAGGAAACACAGATACGCAGTATTTT. Translation: CASSLPWLAGGNTDTQYF.

This clone was picked up one time. The chain uses TRBV5-1 and TRBJ1-1, with D perhaps matching TRBD1 (5 bases). The length of the CDR3 is 15 residues. Germline CDR1 and CDR2: SGHRS and YFSETQ. V was pared by 0 bases and J by 1 base, with 10 bases between. The CDR3 bases are TGCGCCAGCAGCTTGGAGAGGAGGGGGAACACTGAAGCTTTCTTT. Its translation: CASSLERRGNTEAFF.

The chain combines TRBV5-5 with TRBJ1-2; D not certain. V was cut by 0 bases and J by 1 base, with 7 bases left in between. The CDR3 extends over 14 amino acids. CDR1 is SGHKS and CDR2 is YYEKEE in the germline V gene (reference sequence). The CDR3 DNA reads as TGTGCCAGCAGCTTGGACAATCATAACTATGGCTACACCTTC. Protein: CASSLDNHNYGYTF.